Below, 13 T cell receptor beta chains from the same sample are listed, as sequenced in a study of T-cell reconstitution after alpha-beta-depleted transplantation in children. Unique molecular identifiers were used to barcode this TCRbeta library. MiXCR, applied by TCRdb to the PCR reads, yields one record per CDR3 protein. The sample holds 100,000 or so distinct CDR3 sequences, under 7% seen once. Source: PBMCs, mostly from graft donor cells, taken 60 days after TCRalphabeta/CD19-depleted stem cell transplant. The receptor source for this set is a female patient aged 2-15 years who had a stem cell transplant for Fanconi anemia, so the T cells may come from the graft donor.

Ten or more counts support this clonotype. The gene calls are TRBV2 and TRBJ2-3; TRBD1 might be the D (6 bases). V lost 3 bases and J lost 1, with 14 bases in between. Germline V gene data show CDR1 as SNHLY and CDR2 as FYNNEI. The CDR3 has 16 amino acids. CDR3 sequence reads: CASSDLTGGRTDTQYF. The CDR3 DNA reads TGTGCCAGCAGTGATCTGACAGGAGGCCGCACAGATACGCAGTATTTT.

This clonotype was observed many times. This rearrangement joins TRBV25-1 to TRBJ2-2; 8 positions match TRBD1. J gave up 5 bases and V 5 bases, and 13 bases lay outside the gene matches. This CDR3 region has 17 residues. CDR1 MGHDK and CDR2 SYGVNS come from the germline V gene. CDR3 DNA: TGTGCCAGCAGTAGGTCATCTGGCAGGGGGCCAACCGGGGAGCTGTTTTTT. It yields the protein CASSRSSGRGPTGELFF.

The DNA for the CDR3 is TGTGCCAGCAGCTTCGACGCGGTCCTGGACGGCACCGGGGAGCTGTTTTTT. It translates to CASSFDAVLDGTGELFF. The chain carries TRBV7-2 and TRBJ2-2; D is ambiguous. V was pared by 3 bases and J by 4 bases, with 18 bases between. Germline assignment: CDR1 SGHTA and CDR2 FQGNSA. There are 17 residues in the CDR3.

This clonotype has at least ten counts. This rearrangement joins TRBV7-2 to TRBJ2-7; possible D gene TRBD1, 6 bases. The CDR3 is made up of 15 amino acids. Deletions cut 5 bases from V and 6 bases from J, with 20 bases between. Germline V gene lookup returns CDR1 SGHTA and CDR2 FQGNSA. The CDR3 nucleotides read TGTGCCAGCAGCCTATACAGGGTAACTTCCGGCGAGCAGTACTTC. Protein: CASSLYRVTSGEQYF.

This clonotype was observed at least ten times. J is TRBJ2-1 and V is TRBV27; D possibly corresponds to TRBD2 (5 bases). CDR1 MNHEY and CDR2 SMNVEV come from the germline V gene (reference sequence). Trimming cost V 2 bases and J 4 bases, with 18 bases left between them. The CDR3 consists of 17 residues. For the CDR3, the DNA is TGTGCCAGCAGTTTAGGGAGCTTCGTCGAGAGATACAATGAGCAGTTCTTC. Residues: CASSLGSFVERYNEQFF.

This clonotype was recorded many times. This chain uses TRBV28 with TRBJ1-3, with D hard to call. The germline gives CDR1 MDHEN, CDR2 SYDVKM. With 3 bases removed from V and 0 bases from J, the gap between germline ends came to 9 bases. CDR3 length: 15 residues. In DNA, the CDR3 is TGTGCCAGCAGTTTTCGCCCCGGCTCTGGAAACACCATATATTTT. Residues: CASSFRPGSGNTIYF.

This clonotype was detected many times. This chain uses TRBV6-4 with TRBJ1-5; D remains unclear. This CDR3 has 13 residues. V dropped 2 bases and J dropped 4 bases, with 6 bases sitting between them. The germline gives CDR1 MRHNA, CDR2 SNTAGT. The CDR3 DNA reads TGTGCCAGCAGTGACCGGCCGAATCAGCCCCAGCATTTT. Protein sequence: CASSDRPNQPQHF.

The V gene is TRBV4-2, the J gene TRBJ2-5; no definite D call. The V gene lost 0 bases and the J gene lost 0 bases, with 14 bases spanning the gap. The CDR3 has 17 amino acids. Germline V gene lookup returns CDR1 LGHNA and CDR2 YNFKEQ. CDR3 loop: CASSQDYQPKYQETQYF. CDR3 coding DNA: TGTGCCAGCAGCCAAGACTACCAACCTAAGTACCAAGAGACCCAGTACTTC.

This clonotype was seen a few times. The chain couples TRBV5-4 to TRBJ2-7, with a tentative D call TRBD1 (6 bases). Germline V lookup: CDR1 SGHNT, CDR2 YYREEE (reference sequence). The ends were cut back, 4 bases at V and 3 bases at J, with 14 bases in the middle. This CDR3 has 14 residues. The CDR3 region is CASSRGVDSYEQYF. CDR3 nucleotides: TGTGCCAGCAGCCGGGGCGTGGACAGCTACGAGCAGTACTTC.

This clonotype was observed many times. The CDR3 is CASSDPTSGRAGEQFF. CDR3 nucleotide sequence: TGCGCCAGCAGTGATCCGACTAGCGGGAGGGCCGGTGAGCAGTTCTTC. The rearrangement links TRBV10-1 to TRBJ2-1; 14 bases map to TRBD2. Per the germline V gene, CDR1 is WNHNN and CDR2 is SYGVQD (reference sequence). V dropped 3 bases and J dropped 9; count of bases not matched to a gene: 7. The CDR3 is 16 residues long.

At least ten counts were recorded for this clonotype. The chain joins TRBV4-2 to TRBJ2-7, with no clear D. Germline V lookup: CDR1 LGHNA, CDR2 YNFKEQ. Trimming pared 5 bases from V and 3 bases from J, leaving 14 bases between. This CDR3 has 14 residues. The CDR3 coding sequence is TGTGCCAGCAGCTATGCGTTGTCGGGCTACGAGCAGTACTTC. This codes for CASSYALSGYEQYF.

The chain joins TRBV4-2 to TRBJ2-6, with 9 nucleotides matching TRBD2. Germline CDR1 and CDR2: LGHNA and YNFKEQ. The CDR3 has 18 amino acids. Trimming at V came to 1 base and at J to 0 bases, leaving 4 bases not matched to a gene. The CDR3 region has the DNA TGTGCCAGCAGCCAAGCGCGGGAGGGACCCTCTGGGGCCAACGTCCTGACTTTC. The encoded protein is CASSQAREGPSGANVLTF.

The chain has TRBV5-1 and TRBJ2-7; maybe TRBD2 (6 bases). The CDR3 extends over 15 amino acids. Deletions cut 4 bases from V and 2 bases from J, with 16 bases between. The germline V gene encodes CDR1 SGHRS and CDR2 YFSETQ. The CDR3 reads CASSLSVEGPYEQYF. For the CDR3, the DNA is TGCGCCAGCAGCCTATCGGTGGAGGGCCCCTACGAGCAGTACTTC.